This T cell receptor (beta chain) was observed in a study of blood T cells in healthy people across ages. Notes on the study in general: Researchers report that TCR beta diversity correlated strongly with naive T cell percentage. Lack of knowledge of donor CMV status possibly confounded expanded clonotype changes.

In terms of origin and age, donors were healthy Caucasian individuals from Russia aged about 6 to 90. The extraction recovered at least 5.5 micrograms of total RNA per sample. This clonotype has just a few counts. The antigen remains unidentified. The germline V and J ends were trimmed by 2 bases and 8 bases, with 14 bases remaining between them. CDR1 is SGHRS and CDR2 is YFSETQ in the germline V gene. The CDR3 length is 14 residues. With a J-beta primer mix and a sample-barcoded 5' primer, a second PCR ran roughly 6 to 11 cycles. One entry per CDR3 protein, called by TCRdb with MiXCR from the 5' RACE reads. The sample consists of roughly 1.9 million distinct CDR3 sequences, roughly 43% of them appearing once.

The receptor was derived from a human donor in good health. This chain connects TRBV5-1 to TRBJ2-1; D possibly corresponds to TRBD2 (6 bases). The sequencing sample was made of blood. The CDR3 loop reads CASSLPTSSHEQFF. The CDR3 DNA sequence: TGCGCCAGCAGCTTACCGACTAGTTCACATGAGCAGTTCTTC.